This T cell receptor (beta chain) originates from a study of blood T cell repertoires in COVID-19. Across the whole study: Whether acute or convalescent, the COVID-19 samples came from the United States, Italy and Spain. PBMCs, B-cell-depleted T cells, or T cells were the source of the cDNA or gDNA that made up the material.

The germline V gene encodes CDR1 SEHNR and CDR2 FQNEAQ (reference sequence). The CDR3 totals 15 residues. Germline trimming cut 4 bases from V and 8 bases from J; bases unmatched to any gene: 9. In the original processing: Counts of nucleated cells, estimated from reference gene primer amplification, were obtained. Generated by immunoSEQ multiplex PCR, the TCRdb table keeps only in-frame clones and is missing some. V, J and clone size derive from that table, while D and trimming were established from the DNA sequence. The sample lists about 60,000 clones, approximately 90% occurring once. The sequenced sample consisted of peripheral blood. The TCR comes from a man between 65 and 85 years old with acute or convalescent COVID-19. This chain links TRBV7-9 with TRBJ1-4, with TRBD1 matching 8 bases. As DNA, the CDR3 is TGTGCCAGCAGCTCCGGACAGGGCCTCAGCGAAAAACTGTTTTTT. This encodes CASSSGQGLSEKLFF.